This T cell receptor beta chain is from a study of blood T cells in healthy people across ages. Study conclusions and caveats: The study lacked donor CMV status, which possibly confounded expanded clonotype changes. In long-lived donors, naive CD4+ cell counts and diversity exceeded those of aged donors.

Comments on this clonotype: Its antigen is currently unknown.

The CDR3 runs 15 residues. Trimming cost V 2 bases and J 0 bases, with 10 bases left between them. The germline V gene has CDR1 MNHEY and CDR2 SVGAGI. The second PCR ran about 6 to 11 cycles with a sample-barcoded 5' primer and J-beta primers. All cDNA molecules were each tagged by a template-switch adaptor with 12 random nucleotides. A single record per CDR3 protein comes from TCRdb applying MiXCR to the 5' RACE reads. The sample carries 1.6 million or so distinct CDR3 sequences, roughly 32% recorded once. Sequencing was performed on blood. The clonotype comes from a woman in her twenties or thirties in good health. This chain connects TRBV6-5 to TRBJ1-1; D remains ambiguous. CDR3 sequence (DNA): TGTGCCAGCAGTTACGGGCGAAACATGAACACTGAAGCTTTCTTT. It is translated as CASSYGRNMNTEAFF.